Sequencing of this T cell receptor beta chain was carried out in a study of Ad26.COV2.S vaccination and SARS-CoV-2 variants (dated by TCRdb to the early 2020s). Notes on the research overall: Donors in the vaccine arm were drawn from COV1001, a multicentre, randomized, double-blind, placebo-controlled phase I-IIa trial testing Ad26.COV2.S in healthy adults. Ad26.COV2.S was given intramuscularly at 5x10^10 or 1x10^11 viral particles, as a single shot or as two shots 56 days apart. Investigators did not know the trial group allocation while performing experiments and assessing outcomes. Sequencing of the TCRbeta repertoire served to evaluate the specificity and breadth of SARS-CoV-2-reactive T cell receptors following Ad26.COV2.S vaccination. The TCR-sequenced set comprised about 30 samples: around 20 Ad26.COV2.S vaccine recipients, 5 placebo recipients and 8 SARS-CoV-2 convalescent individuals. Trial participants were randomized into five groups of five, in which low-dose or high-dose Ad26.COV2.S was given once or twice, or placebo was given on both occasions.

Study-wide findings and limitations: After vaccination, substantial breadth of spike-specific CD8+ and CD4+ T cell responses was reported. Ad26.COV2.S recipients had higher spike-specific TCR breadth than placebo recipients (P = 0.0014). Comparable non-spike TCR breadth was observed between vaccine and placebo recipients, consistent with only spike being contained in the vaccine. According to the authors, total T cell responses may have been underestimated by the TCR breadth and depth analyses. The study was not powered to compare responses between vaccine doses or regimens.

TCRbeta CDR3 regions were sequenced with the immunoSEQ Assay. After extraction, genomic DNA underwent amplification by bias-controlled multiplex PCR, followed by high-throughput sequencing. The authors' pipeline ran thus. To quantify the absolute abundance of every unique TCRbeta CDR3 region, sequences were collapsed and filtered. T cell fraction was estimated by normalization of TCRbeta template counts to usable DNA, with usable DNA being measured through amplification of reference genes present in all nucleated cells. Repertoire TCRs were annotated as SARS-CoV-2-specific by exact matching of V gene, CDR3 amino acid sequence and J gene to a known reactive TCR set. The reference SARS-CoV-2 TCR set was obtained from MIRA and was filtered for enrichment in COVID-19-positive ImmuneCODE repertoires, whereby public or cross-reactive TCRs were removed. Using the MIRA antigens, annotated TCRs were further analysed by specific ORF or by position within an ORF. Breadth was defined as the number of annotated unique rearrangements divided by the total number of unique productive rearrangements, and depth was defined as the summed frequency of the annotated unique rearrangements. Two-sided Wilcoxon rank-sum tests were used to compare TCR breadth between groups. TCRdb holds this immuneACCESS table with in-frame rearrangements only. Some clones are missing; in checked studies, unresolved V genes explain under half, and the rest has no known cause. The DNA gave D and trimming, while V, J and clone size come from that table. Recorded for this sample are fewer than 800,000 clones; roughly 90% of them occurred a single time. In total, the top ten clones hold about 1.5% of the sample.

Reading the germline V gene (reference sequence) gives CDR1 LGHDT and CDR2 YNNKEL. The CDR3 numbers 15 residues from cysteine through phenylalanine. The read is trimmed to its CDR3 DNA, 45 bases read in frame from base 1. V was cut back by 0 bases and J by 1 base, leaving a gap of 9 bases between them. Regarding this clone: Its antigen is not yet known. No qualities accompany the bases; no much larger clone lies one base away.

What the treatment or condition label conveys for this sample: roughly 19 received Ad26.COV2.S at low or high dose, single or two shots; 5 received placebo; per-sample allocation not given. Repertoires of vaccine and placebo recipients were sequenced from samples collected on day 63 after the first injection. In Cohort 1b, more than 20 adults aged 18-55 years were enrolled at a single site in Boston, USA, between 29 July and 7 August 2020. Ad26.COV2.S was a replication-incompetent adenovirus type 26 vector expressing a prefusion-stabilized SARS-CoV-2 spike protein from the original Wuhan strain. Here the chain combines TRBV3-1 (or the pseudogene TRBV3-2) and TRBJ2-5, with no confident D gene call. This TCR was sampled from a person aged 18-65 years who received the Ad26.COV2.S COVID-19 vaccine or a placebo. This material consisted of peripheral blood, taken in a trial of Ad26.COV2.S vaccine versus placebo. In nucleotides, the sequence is TGTGCCAGCAGCCAAGACGGGTACAGCCAAGAGACCCAGTACTTC. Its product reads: CASSQDGYSQETQYF.